One sample yielded the 23 T cell receptor beta chains listed below, sequenced in a study of blood T cell repertoires in COVID-19 (dated by TCRdb to the early 2020s). Library method: the immunoSEQ multiplex PCR assay. TCRdb provides this immuneACCESS table in a form limited to in-frame rearrangements. Some clones are lacking; in checked studies, under half of them reflect an unresolved V gene, and why the rest are absent is not known. The sample records about 240,000 clones, about 83% of which are singletons. Less than 4.5% of the sample comes from the top ten. Sample: peripheral blood. The receptors here all came from a man between 45 and 60 years old with acute or convalescent COVID-19.

This clone has just one count. The V call is TRBV7-9, the J call TRBJ2-7; D is undetermined. V lost 5 bases and J 5 bases, leaving 16 bases between the germline ends. The CDR3 contains 14 residues. The V gene's germline CDR1 is SEHNR and CDR2 FQNEAQ (reference sequence). The CDR3, as DNA: TGTGCCAGCAGCGTAGACCTAGTTACCCACGAGCAGTACTTC. This codes for CASSVDLVTHEQYF.

This clone appeared many times. The J gene is TRBJ2-1, the V gene TRBV6-6; maybe TRBD1 (7 bases). The germline V gene encodes CDR1 MNHNY and CDR2 SVGAGI (reference sequence). The length of the CDR3 is 13 residues. V lost 5 bases and J lost 9, with 14 bases in between. The CDR3 spells CASSPQGGTEQFF. The CDR3 DNA is TGTGCCAGCAGTCCCCAGGGGGGTACTGAGCAGTTCTTC.

The sample holds one count of this clone. The chain joins TRBV28 to TRBJ2-1; 9 bases map to TRBD2. This CDR3 is 15 amino acids long. The V gene's germline CDR1 is MDHEN and CDR2 SYDVKM. The junction had 2 bases not matched to a gene; V was cut back by 2 bases and J by 3 bases. CDR3 residues: CASSLAGGFYNEQFF. For the CDR3, the DNA is TGTGCCAGCAGTTTAGCGGGAGGGTTCTACAATGAGCAGTTCTTC.

The chain employs TRBV6-5 and TRBJ1-6, with 9 bases that match TRBD1. The germline V gene encodes CDR1 MNHEY and CDR2 SVGAGI. V lost 7 bases and J lost 8; bases outside the gene matches: 6. This CDR3 comprises 14 residues. This CDR3 is CASTLGQGYSPLHF. DNA for the CDR3: TGTGCCAGCACCTTGGGACAGGGATATTCACCCCTCCACTTT.

This clone was found a few times. This chain connects TRBV5-4 to TRBJ2-7; D is possibly TRBD1 (5 bases). V was pared by 1 base and J by 2 bases, with 10 bases between. Per the germline V gene, CDR1 is SGHNT and CDR2 is YYREEE (reference sequence). The CDR3 loop spans 14 amino acids. CDR3 nucleotide sequence: TGTGCCAGCAGCTTGCCTCAGGGTACCTACGAGCAGTACTTC. Protein sequence: CASSLPQGTYEQYF.

The chain carries TRBV5-1 and TRBJ2-5, with a tentative D call TRBD2 (6 bases). V lost 1 base and J 5 bases, leaving 18 bases between the germline ends. Germline V gene lookup returns CDR1 SGHRS and CDR2 YFSETQ. CDR3 size: 16 residues. The CDR3 sequence: CASSLNGGAAGETQYF. CDR3 DNA: TGCGCCAGCAGCTTGAATGGCGGGGCGGCGGGGGAGACCCAGTACTTC.

V usage is TRBV11-2 and J usage is TRBJ2-5; 8 nucleotides line up with TRBD1. Germline values: CDR1 SGHAT, CDR2 FQNNGV. V shed 1 base and J 5 bases; nucleotides not matched to a gene: 6. The CDR3 has 15 residues. In DNA form, the CDR3 reads TGTGCCAGCAGCTTAGTTCCAGGGGGCCAGGAGACCCAGTACTTC. As protein: CASSLVPGGQETQYF.

The gene calls are TRBV18 and TRBJ2-5, with 9 bases identical to TRBD1. CDR1 KGHSH and CDR2 LQKENI come from the germline V gene. The length of the CDR3 is 16 residues. Unmatched junction bases numbered 5, after V lost 1 base and J lost 2 bases. In nucleotides, the CDR3 is TGTGCCAGCTCACCACGCACAGGGGGCGGGCAAGAGACCCAGTACTTC. Protein product: CASSPRTGGGQETQYF.

The chain is built from TRBV19 and TRBJ2-6; D ambiguous. CDR3 length equals 13 residues. The V gene lost 7 bases and the J gene lost 2 bases, with 6 bases spanning the gap. Germline V gene data show CDR1 as LNHDA and CDR2 as SQIVND (reference sequence). CDR3 bases: TGTGCCAGTACTCCAGCTGGGGCCAACGTCCTGACTTTC. Protein product: CASTPAGANVLTF.

V and J are TRBV24-1 and TRBJ2-7; D might be TRBD2 (6 bases). Per germline, CDR1 KGHDR and CDR2 SFDVKD. The CDR3 spans 14 residues. Trimming removed 9 bases from V and 4 bases from J, with 18 bases in between. The CDR3 here is CATFMRGRSYEQYF. CDR3 bases: TGTGCCACCTTCATGCGGGGCAGGAGTTACGAGCAGTACTTC.

This clone has just a few counts. V usage is TRBV30 and J usage is TRBJ1-3, with D possibly being TRBD1 (6 bases). V was trimmed by 0 bases and J by 0 bases, leaving 6 bases between them. Germline V gene data show CDR1 as GTSNPN and CDR2 as SVGIG (reference sequence). This CDR3 is built from 14 residues. The CDR3 loop is CAWSVQGSGNTIYF. The CDR3 DNA sequence: TGTGCCTGGAGTGTACAGGGCTCTGGAAACACCATATATTTT.

The chain uses TRBV19 and TRBJ1-2, with TRBD1 matching 8 bases. Germline assignment: CDR1 LNHDA and CDR2 SQIVND (reference sequence). This CDR3 has 14 residues. Germline trimming cut 5 bases from V and 4 bases from J; bases unmatched to any gene: 6. As DNA, the CDR3 is TGTGCCAGTAGTGCTGACAGGGGTGGCTATGGCTACACCTTC. As protein: CASSADRGGYGYTF.

The rearrangement joins TRBV2 to TRBJ1-1; maybe TRBD1 (5 bases). V was cut by 8 bases and J by 2 bases, with 15 bases left in between. Germline V gives CDR1 SNHLY, CDR2 FYNNEI. The CDR3 has 14 amino acids. The CDR3 region is CASPPPGTNTEAFF. CDR3 coding DNA: TGTGCCAGCCCCCCCCCAGGGACTAACACTGAAGCTTTCTTT.

The chain links TRBV30 to TRBJ1-4; TRBD1 matches at 8 bases. This CDR3 spans 13 amino acids. V lost 0 bases to trimming and J lost 12 bases; unmatched junction nucleotides: 6. The germline V gene encodes CDR1 GTSNPN and CDR2 SVGIG (reference sequence). CDR3 region: CAWSVPDRAQLFF. The CDR3 region has the DNA TGTGCCTGGAGTGTACCGGACAGGGCGCAACTGTTTTTT.

To note about this clone: The same CDR3 can be traced to other DNA sequences in this sample. The chain uses TRBV27 and TRBJ2-2; D is unclear. V lost 2 bases and J lost 3, with 4 bases in between. CDR1 and CDR2 from the germline V gene are MNHEY and SMNVEV (reference sequence). CDR3 length: 13 residues. CDR3 sequence: CASSLTYTGELFF. The CDR3 DNA sequence: TGTGCCAGCAGTTTAACTTACACCGGGGAGCTGTTTTTT.

This chain links TRBV14 with TRBJ1-1; D not certain. The CDR3 has 12 residues. V gave up 1 base and J gave up 8 bases, with 8 bases separating them. Germline CDR1 is SGHDN and CDR2 is FVKESK. CDR3 nucleotide sequence: TGTGCCAGCAGCCAAGGACAATTGGAAGCTTTCTTT. It codes for CASSQGQLEAFF. Looking up the rest from reference TRBV14 and TRBJ1-1 gives the full variable domain: EAGVTQFPSHSVIEKGQTVTLRCDPISGHDNLYWYRRVMGKEIKFLLHFVKESKQDESGMPNNRFLAERTGGTYSTLKVQPAELEDSGVYFCASSQGQLEAFFGQGTRLTVV.

This clone was found once. This chain links TRBV28 with TRBJ2-5; a weak D match, TRBD2 (6 bases). Looked up from germline, CDR1 is MDHEN and CDR2 is SYDVKM. Trimming removed 8 bases from V and 7 bases from J, with 14 bases in between. This CDR3 contains 12 residues. As DNA, the CDR3 is TGTGCCAGCGAGTTAAAGGGAGGGACCCAGTACTTC. Amino acids: CASELKGGTQYF.

The genes are TRBV5-5 and TRBJ1-2, with D perhaps matching TRBD1 (6 bases). Germline lookup yields CDR1 SGHKS and CDR2 YYEKEE (reference sequence). Trimming left V 4 bases short and J 4 bases short, with 11 bases between. CDR3 length equals 13 residues. In DNA form, the CDR3 reads TGTGCCAGCAGCACACAGGGCTTCTATGGCTACACCTTC. Translation gives CASSTQGFYGYTF.

This clone has a single count. The CDR3 sequence is CATAGGAAGSGNTIYF. The DNA of the CDR3 is TGTGCCACCGCTGGGGGGGCCGCGGGCTCTGGAAACACCATATATTTT. The V gene is TRBV19, the J gene TRBJ1-3, with D maybe TRBD1 (6 bases). Looked up from germline, CDR1 is LNHDA and CDR2 is SQIVND (reference sequence). The ends were cut back, 10 bases at V and 0 bases at J, with 19 bases in the middle. The CDR3 totals 16 residues. The complete variable domain, with remaining parts taken from reference TRBV19 and TRBJ1-3, reads DGGITQSPKYLFRKEGQNVTLSCEQNLNHDAMYWYRQDPGQGLRLIYYSQIVNDFQKGDIAEGYSVSREKKESFPLTVTSAQKNPTAFYLCATAGGAAGSGNTIYFGEGSWLTVV.

The DNA for the CDR3 is TGTGCCAGCAACTCCGCGGAGTCCGAGCAGTACTTC. Residues: CASNSAESEQYF. The rearrangement uses TRBV28 and TRBJ2-7; D not resolved. Trimming took off 7 bases at V and 6 bases at J, with 13 bases between the two ends. CDR3 size: 12 residues. Germline V CDR1 and CDR2: MDHEN, SYDVKM.

CDR3 DNA sequence: TGTGCCAGCAGACAGGGCCCCAATCAGCCCCAGCATTTT. Protein sequence: CASRQGPNQPQHF. This sequence joins TRBV12-3 or TRBV12-4 and TRBJ1-5; perhaps TRBD1 as D (6 bases). The CDR3 loop spans 13 amino acids. V lost 6 bases to trimming and J lost 3 bases, with 9 bases between them.

The chain links TRBV25-1 to TRBJ1-2; 8 bases fit TRBD1. This CDR3 is built from 13 residues. V trimming: 3 bases; J trimming: 5 bases; junction bases outside the gene matches: 2. Germline values: CDR1 MGHDK, CDR2 SYGVNS. As DNA, the CDR3 is TGTGCCAGCAGTGACAGGGGGCTGTATGGCTACACCTTC. Amino acids: CASSDRGLYGYTF.

The rearrangement links TRBV11-3 to TRBJ1-1; D is unresolved. Trimming pared 7 bases from V and 5 bases from J, leaving 11 bases between. The CDR3 totals 12 residues. Germline CDR1 SGHNT, CDR2 YENEEA. In DNA form, the CDR3 reads TGTGCCAGCACCACCAGGAATACTGAAGCTTTCTTT. Translation: CASTTRNTEAFF.